The text below deals with one T cell receptor beta chain. The CDR3 has 11 amino acids. In germline, CDR1 is DFQATT, CDR2 SNEGSKA (reference sequence). The V end lost 5 bases, the J end lost 2 bases, and 7 bases lay between the germline ends. As handled by the study authors: Amplified reference gene primers provided the basis for estimating nucleated cell counts. Assay: immunoSEQ multiplex PCR; the TCRdb copy retains only in-frame clones and omits some. D and trimming were read from the DNA, whereas the V and J calls and clone size are those reported in that table. Of 70,000 to 100,000 clones listed, roughly 90% are singletons. The source of the sample is a study of blood T cell repertoires in COVID-19. Study context: Sample material is recorded as cDNA or gDNA derived from T cells, B-cell-depleted T cells, or PBMCs.

This clonotype was sampled from a man at least 80 years old with active or convalescent COVID-19. The genes are TRBV20-1 and TRBJ2-7; tentative D call: TRBD1 (5 bases). The sample taken for sequencing was peripheral blood. DNA for the CDR3: TGCAGTGCTTTGGACACCTACGAGCAGTACTTC. Its protein product is CSALDTYEQYF.